One sample yielded the 10 T cell receptor beta chains listed below, sequenced in a study of regulatory T cells in long-lasting Graves disease. Regarding time point: newly diagnosed GD, antithyroid drugs for less than 3 months. PBMCs provided the RNA from which the TCR library was made. Arm-PCR with iRepertoire HTBI primers amplified the CDR3 regions for these TCR beta libraries. Via MiXCR, TCRdb re-called the multiplex PCR reads, giving one row per CDR3 protein. The sample shows roughly 560,000 distinct CDR3 sequences, roughly a sixth of them seen only once. The same sample was also studied in work on T cells in Graves' hyperthyroidism and ophthalmopathy.

The sequences come from peripheral blood mononuclear cells (PBMCs), collected at new diagnosis, from a patient treated with antithyroid drugs. The receptor set was obtained from a woman aged 35-65 years with Graves disease.

This clonotype was seen a few times. This chain connects TRBV12-3 or TRBV12-4 to TRBJ2-3, with D maybe TRBD2 (5 bases). The V and J ends lost 7 bases and 0 bases respectively, with 14 bases between them. CDR3 length: 15 residues. CDR3: CASTQGRVSTDTQYF. As DNA, the CDR3 is TGTGCCAGCACCCAAGGGCGGGTAAGCACAGATACGCAGTATTTT.

This clonotype has a count of ten or more. The chain uses TRBV18 and TRBJ1-1; the D gene is possibly TRBD1 (5 bases). V lost 3 bases and J lost 11, with 16 bases in between. The CDR3 consists of 13 residues. Germline CDR1 reads KGHSH; CDR2 reads LQKENI. This CDR3 is CASSPGQGVSAFF. Written as DNA, the CDR3 is TGTGCCAGCTCACCCGGGCAGGGAGTATCGGCTTTCTTT.

This clonotype came up many times. V is TRBV4-1 and J is TRBJ2-1, with 11 bases fitting TRBD2. The CDR3 extends over 16 amino acids. CDR1 is MGHRA, CDR2 YSYEKL, per germline. Germline trimming cut 1 base from V and 3 bases from J; bases unmatched to any gene: 2. This CDR3 is CASSQGLAGYYNEQFF. The CDR3 nucleotides read TGCGCCAGCAGCCAAGGACTAGCGGGGTACTACAATGAGCAGTTCTTC.

This clonotype has ten or more counts. The chain combines TRBV6-5 with TRBJ2-1; either TRBD1 or TRBD2 may supply D (5 bases each). The germline gives CDR1 MNHEY, CDR2 SVGAGI. V was shortened by 0 bases and J by 0 bases, with 18 bases between the two germline ends. The CDR3 consists of 19 residues. The CDR3 nucleotides are TGTGCCAGCAGTTACTCGCCGGGACCGCTCTCGAGCTCCTACAATGAGCAGTTCTTC. Protein: CASSYSPGPLSSSYNEQFF.

V usage is TRBV20-1 and J usage is TRBJ2-3; 9 bases align to TRBD1. Germline CDR1 DFQATT, CDR2 SNEGSKA (reference sequence). The CDR3 spans 15 residues. The V gene end was trimmed by 6 bases and the J gene end by 4 bases; junction bases not matched to a gene: 11. The CDR3 bases are TGCAGTGCGTACCGGGACAGGGATGGCGCAGATACGCAGTATTTT. Translation gives CSAYRDRDGADTQYF.

J is TRBJ1-5 and V is TRBV2; no clear D gene. The CDR3 has 13 amino acids. Per the germline V gene, CDR1 is SNHLY and CDR2 is FYNNEI. Trimming took off 4 bases at V and 5 bases at J, with 9 bases between the two ends. CDR3 sequence reads: CASSGPDYQPQHF. CDR3 DNA sequence: TGTGCCAGCAGTGGCCCGGATTATCAGCCCCAGCATTTT.

This clonotype was counted only a few times. This chain joins TRBV6-2 or TRBV6-3 and TRBJ2-7, with TRBD2 matching 7 bases. The length of the CDR3 is 18 residues. The germline V gene has CDR1 MNHEY and CDR2 SVGEGT. With V trimmed by 0 bases and J by 7 bases, 18 bases remained unmatched. Here the CDR3 DNA reads TGTGCCAGCAGTTACTCGAGAGGCAGCGGGGCCAGGAGGAATGAGCAGTACTTC. Its translation is CASSYSRGSGARRNEQYF.

Ten or more counts support this clonotype. The chain has TRBV28 and TRBJ1-6; TRBD1 matches at 9 bases. The germline gives CDR1 MDHEN, CDR2 SYDVKM. The CDR3 spans 14 residues. V lost 6 bases and J lost 9; bases outside the gene matches: 6. CDR3 sequence reads: CASSLDRGASPLHF. DNA for the CDR3: TGTGCCAGCAGCTTGGACAGGGGAGCTTCACCCCTCCACTTT.

At least ten counts were recorded for this clonotype. The J gene is TRBJ1-3, the V gene TRBV11-3; D not certain. This CDR3 comprises 13 residues. V was pared by 0 bases and J by 4 bases, with 4 bases between. Germline CDR1 and CDR2: SGHNT and YENEEA. CDR3 in DNA: TGTGCCAGCAGCTTAGATCTCGGAAACACCATATATTTT. It is translated as CASSLDLGNTIYF.

This clonotype came up a few times. The rearrangement links TRBV6-2 or TRBV6-3 to TRBJ2-3, with a tentative D call TRBD2 (7 bases). The germline V and J ends were trimmed by 0 bases and 7 bases, with 14 bases remaining between them. The CDR3 runs 15 residues. Germline CDR1 reads MNHEY; CDR2 reads SVGEGT. CDR3 sequence: CASSYSGGGQYTQYF. The CDR3 nucleotides read TGTGCCAGCAGTTACTCGGGGGGGGGGCAATATACGCAGTATTTT.